Presented here are 20 T cell receptor beta chains from one specimen sequenced in a study of CD8 T cells in ankylosing spondylitis. TCRdb reprocessed the 5' RACE reads via MiXCR and lists one record per CDR3 protein. The repertoire consists of about 250,000 distinct CDR3 sequences, with roughly 8.2% occurring once and the leading ten covering roughly 5%. The sample taken for sequencing was blood, either unsorted or a sorted T cell fraction (not recorded which). These receptors originate from a female donor with ankylosing spondylitis or in good health (not recorded which).

This clonotype showed up many times. The genes are TRBV4-3 and TRBJ1-4; D ambiguous. The CDR3 covers 16 residues. Germline V CDR1 and CDR2: LGHNA, YSLEER. The V end was cut by 0 bases, the J end by 7 bases, with 15 bases between. CDR3 sequence (DNA): TGCGCCAGCAGCCAAGACGGTCCCCAGACGGTTGAAAAACTGTTTTTT. It encodes CASSQDGPQTVEKLFF.

This clonotype was seen ten or more times. The chain employs TRBV7-3 and TRBJ2-3; D remains unclear. Germline assignment: CDR1 SGHTA and CDR2 FQGTGA. The germline V and J ends were trimmed by 3 bases and 5 bases, with 15 bases remaining between them. This CDR3 spans 15 amino acids. CDR3 nucleotides: TGTGCCAGCAGCTTGAGTGGTGGAAAAGAAGATACGCAGTATTTT. This sequence encodes CASSLSGGKEDTQYF.

This clonotype was recorded many times. The V and J genes are TRBV7-8 and TRBJ2-1; 12 bases agree with TRBD2. V shed 4 bases, J shed 0 bases, and the junction held 4 bases outside the gene matches. Germline-derived CDR1 and CDR2 are SGHVS and FQNEAQ. The CDR3 contains 17 residues. CDR3 in DNA: TGTGCCAGCAGCTCCCCGACTAGCGGGAGCTCCTACAATGAGCAGTTCTTC. Its translation is CASSSPTSGSSYNEQFF.

This clonotype appeared many times. For the CDR3, the DNA is TGTGCCAGCAGTTATGGACAGGGGCACACTGAAGCTTTCTTT. Translated: CASSYGQGHTEAFF. The V gene is TRBV12-3 or TRBV12-4, the J gene TRBJ1-1; 9 positions agree with TRBD1. The junction had 3 bases not matched to a gene; V was cut back by 4 bases and J by 3 bases. The CDR3 is 14 residues long.

Ten or more counts support this clonotype. The chain combines TRBV28 with TRBJ1-2, with D uncertain. The CDR3 spans 12 residues. Trimming stripped 5 bases from V and 5 bases from J, with 9 bases between. Germline V gene sequence: CDR1 MDHEN, CDR2 SYDVKM. The CDR3 sequence is CASSPHTYGYTF. The CDR3, as DNA: TGTGCCAGCAGTCCACACACGTATGGCTACACCTTC.

This chain connects TRBV7-8 to TRBJ2-1; 13 positions match TRBD2. CDR3 size: 15 residues. Germline CDR1 is SGHVS and CDR2 is FQNEAQ. The J segment lost 6 bases and the V segment lost 5 bases, leaving 4 bases of the junction unmatched. The DNA of the CDR3 is TGTGCCAGCAGCCCGGGACTAGCGGGGATCAATGAGCAGTTCTTC. It codes for CASSPGLAGINEQFF.

This clonotype was counted many times. The gene calls are TRBV20-1 and TRBJ2-3; 7 bases line up with TRBD2. V gave up 6 bases and J gave up 4 bases; unmatched junction bases: 10. There are 14 residues in the CDR3. The germline CDR1 and CDR2 sequences are DFQATT and SNEGSKA (reference sequence). The CDR3 nucleotides are TGCAGTGCCGCCCCAGCGGGAAATGCAGATACGCAGTATTTT. Encoded protein: CSAAPAGNADTQYF.

The chain employs TRBV7-2 and TRBJ2-7; 7 nucleotides match TRBD1. The CDR3 is made up of 14 amino acids. The germline CDR1 and CDR2 sequences are SGHTA and FQGNSA. J lost 0 bases, V lost 5 bases, and 4 bases had no gene match. CDR3 nucleotide sequence: TGTGCCAGCAGCACGACAGGGATCTCCTACGAGCAGTACTTC. It encodes CASSTTGISYEQYF.

This clonotype showed up many times. This chain links TRBV15 with TRBJ1-5; maybe TRBD1 (5 bases). From germline, CDR1 is LNHNV and CDR2 YYDKDF (reference sequence). This CDR3 has 15 amino acids. V was pared by 8 bases and J by 3 bases, with 17 bases between. The DNA of the CDR3 is TGTGCCACCGAGGAGGGGTACGGAGACAATCAGCCCCAGCATTTT. It translates to CATEEGYGDNQPQHF.

In this sample, this clonotype turned up many times. The chain is built from TRBV20-1 and TRBJ2-7; TRBD2 matches at 9 bases. The CDR3 has 18 amino acids. The V and J ends lost 0 bases and 0 bases, in that order; junction bases with no gene match: 12. In germline, CDR1 is DFQATT, CDR2 SNEGSKA (reference sequence). The CDR3 spells CSARDLRREGRISYEQYF. The CDR3 DNA follows: TGCAGTGCTAGAGATCTGAGGCGGGAGGGGCGGATCTCCTACGAGCAGTACTTC.

The table lists this clonotype with a few counts. The junction shows a germline mismatch at one end, possibly a read error. The J gene is TRBJ2-6, the V gene TRBV27; no clear D gene. Germline CDR1 MNHEY, CDR2 SMNVEV (reference sequence). This CDR3 has 18 residues. CDR3 DNA sequence: TGCACCAGCAGCCCCGGCCTGGGGTTCGGTTCTGGGGCCAACGTCCTGACTTTC. This codes for CTSSPGLGFGSGANVLTF.

This clonotype was seen at least ten times. This chain connects TRBV7-2 to TRBJ2-2; unclear D gene. This CDR3 has 15 amino acids. The germline V gene has CDR1 SGHTA and CDR2 FQGNSA. The V end was cut by 5 bases, the J end by 3 bases, with 13 bases between. CDR3 sequence: CASSLKSRDTGELFF. CDR3 DNA sequence: TGTGCCAGCAGCCTGAAAAGTAGGGACACCGGGGAGCTGTTTTTT.

This clonotype came up many times. CDR3 region: CASSHGQGNYEQYF. In DNA form, the CDR3 reads TGCGCCAGCAGCCACGGACAGGGGAACTACGAGCAGTACTTC. The chain combines TRBV4-1 with TRBJ2-7, with 9 bases aligning to TRBD1. Per germline, CDR1 MGHRA and CDR2 YSYEKL. Losses at the gene ends were 3 bases for V and 3 bases for J; bases not matched to a gene: 3. This CDR3 has 14 amino acids.

There are a few counts of this clonotype. The chain couples TRBV7-2 to TRBJ2-3; no reliable D call. Trimming shortened V by 5 bases and J by 6 bases, and 15 bases separated the two germline ends. This CDR3 spans 14 amino acids. Germline V gives CDR1 SGHTA, CDR2 FQGNSA. CDR3 nucleotides: TGTGCCAGCAGCGAAGGGTCCCGAGGCGATACGCAGTATTTT. It translates to CASSEGSRGDTQYF.

This clonotype was seen a few times. V and J are TRBV10-1 and TRBJ2-1, with a tentative D call TRBD2 (6 bases). The ends were cut back, 0 bases at V and 4 bases at J, with 13 bases in the middle. The CDR3 spans 16 residues. Germline V CDR1 and CDR2: WNHNN, SYGVQD (reference sequence). The CDR3 spells CASSESWGTGYNEQFF. The CDR3 DNA sequence: TGCGCCAGCAGTGAGTCGTGGGGGACTGGATACAATGAGCAGTTCTTC.

This sequence joins TRBV7-2 and TRBJ2-7; D not resolved. From germline, CDR1 is SGHTA and CDR2 FQGNSA. Trimming shortened V by 6 bases and J by 10 bases, and 19 bases separated the two germline ends. The CDR3 runs 13 residues. CDR3 protein: CASSSWELEPQYF. CDR3 nucleotide sequence: TGTGCCAGCAGTTCGTGGGAACTGGAACCTCAGTACTTC.

This clonotype has a count of ten or more. The chain combines TRBV20-1 with TRBJ1-5; TRBD1 might be the D (6 bases). Germline CDR1 reads DFQATT; CDR2 reads SNEGSKA (reference sequence). Trimming took 0 bases from V and 0 from J, leaving 12 bases between them. This CDR3 region has 16 residues. The CDR3 DNA sequence: TGCAGTGCTAGAGATAGATCAGGGGATAGCAATCAGCCCCAGCATTTT. This encodes CSARDRSGDSNQPQHF.

The chain joins TRBV7-9 to TRBJ1-6; maybe TRBD1 (6 bases). With 5 bases removed from V and 9 bases from J, the gap between germline ends came to 20 bases. Germline loops: CDR1 SEHNR, CDR2 FQNEAQ (reference sequence). The CDR3 is 16 amino acids. The CDR3 region has the DNA TGTGCCAGCAGCGACCACCGGGACATACCCCGTTCACCCCTCCACTTT. Translation: CASSDHRDIPRSPLHF.

This clonotype showed up just a few times. The chain joins TRBV5-6 to TRBJ2-7; TRBD1 matches 7 bases. This CDR3 has 14 amino acids. Germline lookup yields CDR1 SGHDT and CDR2 YYEEEE. J gave up 2 bases and V 0 bases, and 2 bases lay outside the gene matches. CDR3 in DNA: TGTGCCAGCAGCTTGGGGGGGACAGCCTACGAGCAGTACTTC. Encoded protein: CASSLGGTAYEQYF.

V is TRBV5-1 and J is TRBJ2-1, with 8 bases aligning to TRBD1. The length of the CDR3 is 13 residues. The V segment lost 2 bases and the J segment 6 bases; nucleotides outside the gene matches: 1. CDR1 is SGHRS and CDR2 is YFSETQ in the germline V gene. The CDR3 loop reads CASSFTGGNEQFF. CDR3 in DNA: TGCGCCAGCAGCTTCACAGGGGGCAATGAGCAGTTCTTC.